The 29 T cell receptor beta chains below were found in one sample sequenced in a study of shared clonotypes between healthy human individuals (dated by TCRdb to the early 2020s). The library was made by the immunoSEQ multiplex PCR assay. As stored in TCRdb, this immuneACCESS dataset retains in-frame rearrangements with V and J assigned. A fraction of the clones does not appear; measured against another copy, unresolved V genes explain less than half of the discrepancy, and the remainder lacks a known reason. This sample is represented by approximately 740,000 clones; approximately 92% of them were singletons. Around 24% of the sample belongs to the ten largest clones. CD8 naive samples were CD45RO-negative cells positively selected for CCR7, giving a CD45RA+CCR7+ population that excluded TemRA cells. The material sequenced was naive CD8+ T cells sorted from blood. Sample cell subset or site, as interpreted from the label and publication: CD45RA+CCR7+. The receptors stem from a man aged 25-40 years in good health.

The sample holds a few counts of this clone. The gene calls are TRBV7-2 and TRBJ2-1; a possible D gene is TRBD2 (7 bases). CDR3 size: 16 residues. CDR1 is SGHTA, CDR2 FQGNSA, per germline. V shed 5 bases and J shed 3 bases, with 17 bases lying between them. The CDR3 loop is CASSPPRGAIYNEQFF. The CDR3 DNA is TGTGCCAGCAGCCCGCCTCGGGGGGCTATCTACAATGAGCAGTTCTTC. The entire variable domain, with the rest obtained from reference TRBV7-2 and TRBJ2-1, is as follows: GAGVSQSPSNKVTEKGKDVELRCDPISGHTALYWYRQSLGQGLEFLIYFQGNSAPDKSGLPSDRFSAERTGGSVSTLTIQRTQQEDSAVYLCASSPPRGAIYNEQFFGPGTRLTVL.

This CDR3 reads CASSPGQGYFEQYF. In DNA, the CDR3 is TGTGCCAGCAGCCCGGGACAGGGTTATTTCGAGCAGTACTTC. This sequence joins TRBV9 and TRBJ2-7; TRBD1 aligns across 9 bases. Per the germline V gene, CDR1 is SGDLS and CDR2 is YYNGEE. CDR3 length equals 14 residues. J was trimmed by 6 bases and V by 4 bases; bases with no gene match: 8.

The rearrangement uses TRBV13 and TRBJ2-5, with D uncertain. Trimming pared 3 bases from V and 2 bases from J, leaving 7 bases between. The germline V gene encodes CDR1 PRHDT and CDR2 FYEKMQ (reference sequence). This CDR3 comprises 13 residues. This chain's CDR3 is CASSFRRQETQYF. The CDR3, as DNA: TGTGCCAGCAGCTTCCGACGGCAAGAGACCCAGTACTTC.

The chain combines TRBV6-1 with TRBJ1-3; possibly TRBD1 for D (6 bases). This CDR3 spans 14 amino acids. Trimming shortened V by 9 bases and J by 0 bases, and 12 bases separated the two germline ends. Looked up from germline, CDR1 is MNHNS and CDR2 is SASEGT. The CDR3: CARDRGDSGNTIYF. The CDR3 coding sequence is TGTGCCAGGGATAGGGGGGACTCTGGAAACACCATATATTTT.

This clone appeared a single time. The V and J genes are TRBV9 and TRBJ2-5; D assignment may be TRBD1 or TRBD2 (5 bases each). Germline CDR1 SGDLS, CDR2 YYNGEE. The V end was cut by 3 bases, the J end by 5 bases, with 11 bases between. This CDR3 comprises 13 residues. DNA of the CDR3: TGTGCCAGCAGCGCCCGGGACGTCGAGACCCAGTACTTC. It translates to CASSARDVETQYF.

The genes are TRBV14 and TRBJ2-6; perhaps TRBD1 as D (6 bases). V was shortened by 0 bases and J by 4 bases, with 13 bases between the two germline ends. Germline V lookup: CDR1 SGHDN, CDR2 FVKESK. This CDR3 region has 17 residues. CDR3 nucleotides: TGTGCCAGCAGCCAAGATCAGCACAGGGTAGGGGCCAACGTCCTGACTTTC. This codes for CASSQDQHRVGANVLTF.

In the case of this clone: At the DNA level, this CDR3 is encoded by other sequences in the same sample as well. The V and J genes are TRBV7-9 and TRBJ2-1; a weak D match, TRBD2 (5 bases). V lost 5 bases and J lost 5, with 10 bases in between. The germline V gene has CDR1 SEHNR and CDR2 FQNEAQ (reference sequence). This CDR3 spans 13 amino acids. The CDR3 bases are TGTGCCAGCAGCCCTTGGACTGACAATGAGCAGTTCTTC. This gives the protein CASSPWTDNEQFF.

The rearrangement joins TRBV28 to TRBJ2-1; the D gene is possibly TRBD2 (6 bases). Between the trimmed V and J ends, which lost 8 bases and 7 bases, there was a span of 18 bases. This CDR3 region has 14 residues. Germline V lookup: CDR1 MDHEN, CDR2 SYDVKM. The CDR3 here is CASCRSGAGNEQFF. CDR3 coding DNA: TGTGCCAGCTGTCGATCCGGGGCGGGGAATGAGCAGTTCTTC.

With regard to this clone: The same CDR3 is also encoded by other DNA sequences in this sample. This chain uses TRBV7-9 with TRBJ2-3; 10 bases are shared with TRBD2. This CDR3 is built from 16 residues. The germline gives CDR1 SEHNR, CDR2 FQNEAQ (reference sequence). Trimming took 4 bases from V and 1 from J; bases not matched to a gene: 5. Written as DNA, the CDR3 is TGTGCCAGCAGCTCACGCGGGACTAGCGGCACAGATACGCAGTATTTT. Its protein product is CASSSRGTSGTDTQYF. Complete variable domain (other parts from reference TRBV7-9 and TRBJ2-3): DTGVSQNPRHKITKRGQNVTFRCDPISEHNRLYWYRQTLGQGPEFLTYFQNEAQLEKSRLLSDRFSAERPKGSFSTLEIQRTEQGDSAMYLCASSSRGTSGTDTQYFGPGTRLTVL.

This sequence joins TRBV6-1 and TRBJ2-7; D perhaps matches TRBD2 (5 bases). This CDR3 comprises 16 residues. In germline, CDR1 is MNHNS, CDR2 SASEGT. V was trimmed by 4 bases and J by 1 base, leaving 17 bases between them. The CDR3 region has the DNA TGTGCCAGCAGTGTCGAAGCCTCGGAGCGGTCCTACGAGCAGTACTTC. It translates to CASSVEASERSYEQYF.

This clone was found a few times. This CDR3 is also generated by other DNA sequences in the sample. This rearrangement joins TRBV11-2 to TRBJ2-1; 13 bases line up with TRBD2. This CDR3 comprises 15 residues. Germline CDR1 reads SGHAT; CDR2 reads FQNNGV. With V trimmed by 5 bases and J by 7 bases, 5 bases remained unmatched. CDR3 coding DNA: TGTGCCAGCAGCCTACTAGCGGGAGGGCCAAATGAGCAGTTCTTC. Protein: CASSLLAGGPNEQFF.

The chain uses TRBV27 and TRBJ1-5, with D unresolved. Trimming cost V 3 bases and J 0 bases, with 3 bases left between them. The CDR3 is made up of 13 amino acids. The germline V gene has CDR1 MNHEY and CDR2 SMNVEV (reference sequence). CDR3 coding DNA: TGTGCCAGCAGTTTCAATAGCAATCAGCCCCAGCATTTT. Its translation is CASSFNSNQPQHF.

The J gene is TRBJ2-2, the V gene TRBV5-1; tentative D call: TRBD2 (7 bases). The ends were cut back, 4 bases at V and 6 bases at J, with 22 bases in the middle. There are 17 residues in the CDR3. Germline CDR1 and CDR2: SGHRS and YFSETQ. The CDR3 sequence is CASSPASLGGLAGELFF. DNA of the CDR3: TGCGCCAGCAGCCCCGCTTCGTTGGGGGGGCTCGCCGGGGAGCTGTTTTTT.

CDR3 sequence reads: CASSEDQGHPNYGYTF. CDR3 DNA: TGCGCCAGCAGCGAAGATCAGGGCCATCCTAACTATGGCTACACCTTC. V gene TRBV5-1 combines with J gene TRBJ1-2, with a tentative D call TRBD1 (5 bases). Germline CDR1 and CDR2: SGHRS and YFSETQ. The V end lost 4 bases, the J end lost 0 bases, and 16 bases lay between the germline ends. This CDR3 comprises 16 residues. The whole variable domain, remainder taken from reference TRBV5-1 and TRBJ1-2, is KAGVTQTPRYLIKTRGQQVTLSCSPISGHRSVSWYQQTPGQGLQFLFEYFSETQRNKGNFPGRFSGRQFSNSRSEMNVSTLELGDSALYLCASSEDQGHPNYGYTFGSGTRLTVV.

This clone has only one observation. The chain joins TRBV29-1 to TRBJ2-1; D unresolved. CDR3 length: 14 residues. Between the trimmed V and J ends, which lost 6 bases and 1 base, there was a span of 13 bases. Germline lookup yields CDR1 SQVTM and CDR2 ANQGSEA. This CDR3 reads CSVCLKVSYNEQFF. The CDR3 bases are TGCAGCGTGTGTCTAAAGGTTTCCTACAATGAGCAGTTCTTC.

The chain employs TRBV6-5 and TRBJ1-1, with D unresolved. Trimming shortened V by 0 bases and J by 1 base, and 6 bases separated the two germline ends. CDR1 MNHEY and CDR2 SVGAGI come from the germline V gene. CDR3 size: 14 residues. The CDR3 bases are TGTGCCAGCAGTTACTCGAACAAGAACACTGAAGCTTTCTTT. Translated, it gives CASSYSNKNTEAFF.

This chain connects TRBV27 to TRBJ2-1; D unclear. V gave up 2 bases and J gave up 4 bases, with 12 bases separating them. The CDR3 has 15 residues. Germline lookup yields CDR1 MNHEY and CDR2 SMNVEV (reference sequence). CDR3 region: CASSLSPHVYNEQFF. In DNA, the CDR3 is TGTGCCAGCAGTTTAAGCCCCCATGTGTACAATGAGCAGTTCTTC.

This sequence joins TRBV29-1 and TRBJ2-5, with 8 positions matching TRBD1. J gave up 1 base and V 4 bases, and 5 bases lay outside the gene matches. Germline V lookup: CDR1 SQVTM, CDR2 ANQGSEA. The CDR3 loop spans 14 amino acids. The chain's CDR3 is CSVGGTGVQETQYF. The CDR3 nucleotides are TGCAGCGTTGGAGGGACAGGCGTCCAAGAGACCCAGTACTTC.

The rearrangement joins TRBV15 to TRBJ2-1; D gene unclear. V was trimmed by 4 bases and J by 8 bases, leaving 12 bases between them. The CDR3 is 13 amino acids. Per the germline V gene, CDR1 is LNHNV and CDR2 is YYDKDF (reference sequence). The CDR3 DNA is TGTGCCACCAGCAAGAAAAGGTTCGATGAGCAGTTCTTC. Protein product: CATSKKRFDEQFF. The full variable domain, completed using reference TRBV15 and TRBJ2-1, is DAMVIQNPRYQVTQFGKPVTLSCSQTLNHNVMYWYQQKSSQAPKLLFHYYDKDFNNEADTPDNFQSRRPNTSFCFLDIRSPGLGDTAMYLCATSKKRFDEQFFGPGTRLTVL.

This clone showed up just once. This chain uses TRBV7-9 with TRBJ1-1; D is ambiguous. The CDR3 contains 13 residues. V was shortened by 2 bases and J by 7 bases, with 11 bases between the two germline ends. Germline V gene lookup returns CDR1 SEHNR and CDR2 FQNEAQ (reference sequence). The CDR3: CASSLIEDLEAFF. DNA for the CDR3: TGTGCCAGCAGCTTAATCGAAGACCTTGAAGCTTTCTTT.

This chain uses TRBV27 with TRBJ2-1, with 8 bases identical to TRBD1. The ends lost 0 bases at V and 9 bases at J; junction bases unmatched: 4. The CDR3 extends over 14 amino acids. Germline V gene sequence: CDR1 MNHEY, CDR2 SMNVEV (reference sequence). The CDR3 DNA reads TGTGCCAGCAGTTTATCCGGACAGGGCCCTGAGCAGTTCTTC. Translating gives CASSLSGQGPEQFF.

This chain uses TRBV29-1 with TRBJ2-1; 10 nucleotides line up with TRBD2. The length of the CDR3 is 16 residues. With 7 bases clipped from V and 3 bases from J, the junction kept 12 bases outside the gene matches. The germline CDR1 and CDR2 sequences are SQVTM and ANQGSEA. CDR3 sequence: CSAIGSSGSNYNEQFF. The DNA for the CDR3 is TGCAGCGCCATTGGGTCTAGCGGGAGTAACTACAATGAGCAGTTCTTC.

The chain has TRBV7-9 and TRBJ1-2; 9 bases align to TRBD1. Germline CDR1 and CDR2: SEHNR and FQNEAQ (reference sequence). The length of the CDR3 is 14 residues. Trimming removed 2 bases from V and 8 bases from J; junction bases left unmatched: 6. This CDR3 is CASSLPGQGRGYTF. CDR3 DNA sequence: TGTGCCAGCAGCTTACCGGGACAGGGTCGGGGCTACACCTTC.

Of note for this clone: Other DNA variants within this sample encode the same CDR3. This chain joins TRBV9 and TRBJ2-1; 7 nucleotides agree with TRBD2. Per the germline V gene, CDR1 is SGDLS and CDR2 is YYNGEE. J lost 2 bases, V lost 2 bases, and 4 bases had no gene match. The CDR3 length is 15 residues. CDR3 nucleotides: TGTGCCAGCAGCGTGTCTAGCGGAGCCTACAATGAGCAGTTCTTC. Protein product: CASSVSSGAYNEQFF.

The chain carries TRBV7-2 and TRBJ2-7; D uncertain. CDR3 size: 11 residues. Trimming took 5 bases from V and 4 from J, leaving 6 bases between them. CDR1 SGHTA and CDR2 FQGNSA come from the germline V gene. This CDR3 reads CASSDYYEQYF. The CDR3 coding sequence is TGTGCCAGCAGCGATTATTACGAGCAGTACTTC. The entire variable domain, with the rest obtained from reference TRBV7-2 and TRBJ2-7, is as follows: GAGVSQSPSNKVTEKGKDVELRCDPISGHTALYWYRQSLGQGLEFLIYFQGNSAPDKSGLPSDRFSAERTGGSVSTLTIQRTQQEDSAVYLCASSDYYEQYFGPGTRLTVT.

Comments on this clone: This sample includes further DNA sequences coding for the same CDR3. The CDR3 region is CASSVVSGTDTQYF. DNA of the CDR3: TGTGCCAGCAGCGTAGTCTCGGGCACAGATACGCAGTATTTT. This chain uses TRBV9 with TRBJ2-3; the D is unclear. The V gene lost 0 bases and the J gene lost 1 base, with 6 bases spanning the gap. CDR1 SGDLS and CDR2 YYNGEE come from the germline V gene. The CDR3 extends over 14 amino acids.

The chain couples TRBV5-1 to TRBJ2-7; D ambiguous. Trimming pared 7 bases from V and 6 bases from J, leaving 20 bases between. Germline V gene data show CDR1 as SGHRS and CDR2 as YFSETQ. This CDR3 is 14 amino acids long. This chain's CDR3 is CASSPTGPLGEQYF. Here the CDR3 DNA reads TGCGCCAGCTCCCCGACGGGCCCTCTCGGCGAGCAGTACTTC. Together with reference TRBV5-1 and TRBJ2-7, the CDR3 gives the full variable domain: KAGVTQTPRYLIKTRGQQVTLSCSPISGHRSVSWYQQTPGQGLQFLFEYFSETQRNKGNFPGRFSGRQFSNSRSEMNVSTLELGDSALYLCASSPTGPLGEQYFGPGTRLTVT.

The V call is TRBV6-5, the J call TRBJ2-5, with 8 positions matching TRBD1. CDR3 length: 15 amino acids. V lost 5 bases to trimming and J lost 4 bases; unmatched junction nucleotides: 9. Germline-derived CDR1 and CDR2 are MNHEY and SVGAGI. The CDR3 sequence is CASSNPRQGLETQYF. CDR3 nucleotides: TGTGCCAGCAGTAACCCGAGACAGGGGTTAGAGACCCAGTACTTC.

In DNA, the CDR3 is TGTGCCAGCAGTTTCGGGGGAGTGGGAGGGAAGCAGTACTTC. It codes for CASSFGGVGGKQYF. The V call is TRBV27, the J call TRBJ2-7; 7 nucleotides align to TRBD2. Germline V CDR1 and CDR2: MNHEY, SMNVEV (reference sequence). V lost 3 bases and J lost 8; bases outside the gene matches: 10. The CDR3 consists of 14 residues.